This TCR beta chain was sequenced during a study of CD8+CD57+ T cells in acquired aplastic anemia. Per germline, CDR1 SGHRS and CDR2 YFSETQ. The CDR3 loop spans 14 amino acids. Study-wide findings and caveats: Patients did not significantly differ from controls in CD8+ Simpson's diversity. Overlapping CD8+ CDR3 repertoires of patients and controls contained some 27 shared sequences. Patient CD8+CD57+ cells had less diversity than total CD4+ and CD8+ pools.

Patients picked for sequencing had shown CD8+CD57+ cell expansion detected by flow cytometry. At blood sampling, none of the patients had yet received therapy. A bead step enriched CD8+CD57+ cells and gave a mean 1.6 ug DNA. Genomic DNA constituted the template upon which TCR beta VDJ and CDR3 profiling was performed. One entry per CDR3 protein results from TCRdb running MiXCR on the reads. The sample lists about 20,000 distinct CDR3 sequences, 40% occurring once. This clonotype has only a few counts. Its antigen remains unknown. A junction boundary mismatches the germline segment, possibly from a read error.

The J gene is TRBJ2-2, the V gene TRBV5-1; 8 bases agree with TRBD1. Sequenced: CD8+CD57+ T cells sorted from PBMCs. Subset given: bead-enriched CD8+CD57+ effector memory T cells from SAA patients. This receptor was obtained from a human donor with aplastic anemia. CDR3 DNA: TGCGCCAGCAGATTGGGACAGGACACCGGGGAGCTGTTTTTT. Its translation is CASRLGQDTGELFF.